The rows below give T cell receptor beta chains drawn from one sample of a study of human T cells and chemical hapten exposure. TCRdb fed the RACE reads into MiXCR, producing one record per CDR3 protein. The table has 350,000 to 400,000 distinct CDR3 sequences, roughly 4.6% seen once. The specimen comprised whole blood, sampled in connection with sensitization to the hapten diphenylcyclopropenone (DPC). These receptors all stem from a woman in her fifties or sixties with alopecia areata. Some clones in this sample may be carry-over from other donors' samples. Each CDR3 is given with its conserved first and last residue. The D gene is left open where the match is weak. Where a row states a size, it is once, few, many or the class of an expanded clone; other rows omit it.

size | J | V | D | CDR3 | DNA
many | TRBJ2-7 | TRBV27 | TRBD1 | CASRVAGGEKEQYF | TGTGCCAGCAGGGTGGCAGGGGGTGAAAAAGAGCAGTACTTC
many | TRBJ2-3 | TRBV11-2 | TRBD2 | CASSLGGRAGTDTQYF | TGTGCCAGCAGCTTAGGAGGGAGGGCCGGGACAGATACGCAGTATTTT
- | TRBJ1-2 | TRBV18 | - | CASSPNQNYGYTF | TGTGCCAGCTCACCAAACCAGAACTATGGCTACACCTTC
many | TRBJ1-4 | TRBV7-2 | - | CASSRDRKEKLFF | TGTGCCAGCAGCCGGGACCGGAAGGAAAAACTGTTTTTT
- | TRBJ2-3 | TRBV20-1 | - | CSVDSSTDTQYF | TGCAGTGTGGACAGTAGCACAGATACGCAGTATTTT
many | TRBJ2-1 | TRBV14 | TRBD2 | CASSRPGLAGWNEQFF | TGTGCCAGCAGCCGTCCGGGACTAGCGGGATGGAATGAGCAGTTCTTC
many | TRBJ2-3 | TRBV6-2/TRBV6-3 | TRBD2 | CASSPLAGFPDTQYF | TGTGCCAGCAGTCCCCTAGCGGGTTTTCCAGATACGCAGTATTTT
- | TRBJ1-1 | TRBV3-1 | - | CASSQDRVVRMNTEAFF | TGTGCCAGCAGCCAAGATCGGGTCGTCAGAATGAACACTGAAGCTTTCTTT
few | TRBJ2-1 | TRBV29-1 | - | CSTTENEQFF | TGCAGTACTACGGAGAATGAGCAGTTCTTC
many | TRBJ1-6 | TRBV7-6 | TRBD1 | CASSLRQGNSPLHF | TGTGCCAGCAGCCTCCGACAGGGAAATTCACCCCTCCACTTT
many | TRBJ1-1 | TRBV5-1 | - | CASSLGAEAFF | TGTGCCAGCAGCTTGGGGGCTGAAGCTTTCTTT
many | TRBJ2-3 | TRBV27 | TRBD1 | CASMTGGKDTQYF | TGTGCCAGCATGACAGGGGGCAAAGATACGCAGTATTTT